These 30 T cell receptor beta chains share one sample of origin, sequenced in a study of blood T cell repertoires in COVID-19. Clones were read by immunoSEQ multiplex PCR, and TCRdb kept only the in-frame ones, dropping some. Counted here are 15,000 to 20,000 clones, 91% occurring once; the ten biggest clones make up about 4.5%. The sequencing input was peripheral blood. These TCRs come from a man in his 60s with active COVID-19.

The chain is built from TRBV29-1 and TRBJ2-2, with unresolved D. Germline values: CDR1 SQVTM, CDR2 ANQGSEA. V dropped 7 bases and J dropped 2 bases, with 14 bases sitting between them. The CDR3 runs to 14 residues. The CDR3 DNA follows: TGCAGCGCCCGAGCGAGAACTAACACCGGGGAGCTGTTTTTT. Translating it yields CSARARTNTGELFF.

The DNA for the CDR3 is TGTGCCAGCAGGGGGGACAGGGAGTACGTC. The encoded protein is CASRGDREYV. V usage is TRBV7-9 and J usage is TRBJ2-7, with 9 bases aligning to TRBD1. This CDR3 has 10 residues. Trimming at V came to 6 bases and at J to 11 bases, leaving 2 bases not matched to a gene. Germline lookup yields CDR1 SEHNR and CDR2 FQNEAQ (reference sequence).

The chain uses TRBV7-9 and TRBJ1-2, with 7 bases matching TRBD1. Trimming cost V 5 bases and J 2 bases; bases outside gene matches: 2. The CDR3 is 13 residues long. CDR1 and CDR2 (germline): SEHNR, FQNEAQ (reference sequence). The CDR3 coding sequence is TGTGCCAGCAGCCAGACAGGGAACTATGGCTACACCTTC. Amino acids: CASSQTGNYGYTF.

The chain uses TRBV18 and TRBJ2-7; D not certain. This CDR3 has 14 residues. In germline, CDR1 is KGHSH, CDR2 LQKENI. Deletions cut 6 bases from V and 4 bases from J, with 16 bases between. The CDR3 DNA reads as TGTGCCAGCTCCCAATCGAGCTCAATATACGAGCAGTACGTC. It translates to CASSQSSSIYEQYV.

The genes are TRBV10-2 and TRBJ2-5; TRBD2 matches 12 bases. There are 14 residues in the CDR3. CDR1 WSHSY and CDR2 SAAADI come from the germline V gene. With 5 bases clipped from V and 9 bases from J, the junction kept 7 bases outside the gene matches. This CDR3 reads CASSTGTSGSAQYF. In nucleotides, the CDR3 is TGCGCCAGCAGTACCGGGACTAGCGGGTCCGCCCAGTACTTC.

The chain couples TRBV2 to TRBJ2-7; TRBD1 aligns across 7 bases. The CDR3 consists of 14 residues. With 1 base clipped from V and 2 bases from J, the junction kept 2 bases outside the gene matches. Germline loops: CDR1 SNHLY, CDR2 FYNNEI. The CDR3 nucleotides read TGTGCCAGCAGTGAAGGTCAGGGGGCCTACGAGCAGTACTTC. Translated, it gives CASSEGQGAYEQYF. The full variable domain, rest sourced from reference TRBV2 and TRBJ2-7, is EPEVTQTPSHQVTQMGQEVILRCVPISNHLYFYWYRQILGQKVEFLVSFYNNEISEKSEIFDDQFSVERPDGSNFTLKIRSTKLEDSAMYFCASSEGQGAYEQYFGPGTRLTVT.

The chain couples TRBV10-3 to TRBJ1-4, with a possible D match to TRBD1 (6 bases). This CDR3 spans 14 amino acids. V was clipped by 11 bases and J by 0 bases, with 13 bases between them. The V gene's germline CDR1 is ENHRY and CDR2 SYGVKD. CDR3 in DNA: TGTGCCGCGACGGACAGCGCAACTAATGAAAAACTGTTTTTT. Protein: CAATDSATNEKLFF.

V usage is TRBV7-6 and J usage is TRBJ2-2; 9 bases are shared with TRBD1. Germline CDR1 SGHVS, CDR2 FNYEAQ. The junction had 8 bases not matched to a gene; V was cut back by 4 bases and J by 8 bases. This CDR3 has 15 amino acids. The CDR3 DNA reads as TGTGCCAGCAGCTCCGGGACAGGGAGGCAAGGGGAGCTGTTTTTT. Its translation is CASSSGTGRQGELFF.

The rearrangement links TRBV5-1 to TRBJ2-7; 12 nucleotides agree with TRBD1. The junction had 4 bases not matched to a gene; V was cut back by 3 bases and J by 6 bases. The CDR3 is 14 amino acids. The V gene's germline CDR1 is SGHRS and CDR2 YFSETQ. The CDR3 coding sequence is TGCGCCAGCAGCTGGGGGACAGGGGGCGGCGAGCAGTACGTC. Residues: CASSWGTGGGEQYV.

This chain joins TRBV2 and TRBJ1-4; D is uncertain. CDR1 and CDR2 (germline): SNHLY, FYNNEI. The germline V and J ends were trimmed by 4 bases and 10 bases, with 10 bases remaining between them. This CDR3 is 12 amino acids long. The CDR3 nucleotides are TGTGCCAGCAGTGTTTCAGGTGTAAAACTGTTTTTT. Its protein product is CASSVSGVKLFF. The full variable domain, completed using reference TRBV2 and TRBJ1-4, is EPEVTQTPSHQVTQMGQEVILRCVPISNHLYFYWYRQILGQKVEFLVSFYNNEISEKSEIFDDQFSVERPDGSNFTLKIRSTKLEDSAMYFCASSVSGVKLFFGSGTQLSVL.

The CDR3 DNA sequence: TGTGCCAGCAGTGAAGGGGGAGATGGCTACACCTTC. It is translated as CASSEGGDGYTF. The chain couples TRBV6-4 to TRBJ1-2, with D tentatively TRBD1 (6 bases). The germline CDR1 and CDR2 sequences are MRHNA and SNTAGT. CDR3 length equals 12 residues. Between the trimmed V and J ends, which lost 3 bases and 6 bases, there was a span of 8 bases.

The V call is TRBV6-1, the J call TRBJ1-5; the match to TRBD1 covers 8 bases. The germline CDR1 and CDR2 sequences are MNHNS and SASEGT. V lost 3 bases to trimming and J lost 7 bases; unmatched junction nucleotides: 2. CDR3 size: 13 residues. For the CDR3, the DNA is TGTGCCAGCAGTGATCCAGGGGGCCAGCCCCAGCATTTT. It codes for CASSDPGGQPQHF.

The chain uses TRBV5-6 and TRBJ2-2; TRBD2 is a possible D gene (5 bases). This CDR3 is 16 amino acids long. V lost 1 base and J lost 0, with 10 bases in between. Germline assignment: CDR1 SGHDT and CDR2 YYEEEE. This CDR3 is CASSLRAVSNTGELFF. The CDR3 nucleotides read TGTGCCAGCAGCTTGAGAGCGGTTTCGAACACCGGGGAGCTGTTTTTT. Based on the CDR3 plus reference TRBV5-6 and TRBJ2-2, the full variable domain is DAGVTQSPTHLIKTRGQQVTLRCSPKSGHDTVSWYQQALGQGPQFIFQYYEEEERQRGNFPDRFSGHQFPNYSSELNVNALLLGDSALYLCASSLRAVSNTGELFFGEGSRLTVL.

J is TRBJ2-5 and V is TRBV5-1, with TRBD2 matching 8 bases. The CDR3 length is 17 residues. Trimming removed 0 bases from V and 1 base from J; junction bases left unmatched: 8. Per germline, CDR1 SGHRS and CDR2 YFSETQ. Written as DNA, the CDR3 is TGCGCCAGCAGCTTGGGGGTCGCGGGGGGAAGCCAAGAGACCCAGTACTTC. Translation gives CASSLGVAGGSQETQYF.

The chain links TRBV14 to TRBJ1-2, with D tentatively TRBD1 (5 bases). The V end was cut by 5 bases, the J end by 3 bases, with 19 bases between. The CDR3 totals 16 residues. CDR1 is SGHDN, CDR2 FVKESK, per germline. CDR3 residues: CASSDGNYGAYYGYTF. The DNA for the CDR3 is TGTGCCAGCAGCGACGGCAACTATGGGGCCTACTATGGCTACACCTTC.

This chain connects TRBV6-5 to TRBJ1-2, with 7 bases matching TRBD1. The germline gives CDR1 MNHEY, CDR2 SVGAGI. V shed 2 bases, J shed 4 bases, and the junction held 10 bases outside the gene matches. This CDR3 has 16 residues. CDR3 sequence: CASSYRDSQEGYGYTF. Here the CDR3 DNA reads TGTGCCAGCAGTTACAGGGACAGCCAGGAGGGCTATGGCTACACCTTC.

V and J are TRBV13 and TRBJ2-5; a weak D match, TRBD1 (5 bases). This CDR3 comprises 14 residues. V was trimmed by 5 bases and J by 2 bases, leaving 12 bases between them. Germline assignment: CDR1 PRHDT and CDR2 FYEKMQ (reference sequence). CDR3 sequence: CASSPRQTQETQYF. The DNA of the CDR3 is TGTGCCAGCAGCCCTCGACAGACACAAGAGACCCAGTACTTC.

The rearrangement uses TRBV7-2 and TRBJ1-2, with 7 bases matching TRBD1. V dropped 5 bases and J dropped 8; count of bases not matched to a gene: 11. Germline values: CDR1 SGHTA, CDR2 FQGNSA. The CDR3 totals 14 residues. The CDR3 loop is CASSPGTAPKGYTF. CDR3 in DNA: TGTGCCAGCAGCCCAGGGACAGCCCCTAAAGGCTACACCTTC.

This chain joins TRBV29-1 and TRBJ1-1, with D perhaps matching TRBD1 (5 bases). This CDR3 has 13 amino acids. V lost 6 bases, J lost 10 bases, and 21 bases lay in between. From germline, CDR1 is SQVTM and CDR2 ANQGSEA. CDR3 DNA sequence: TGCAGCGTAAACTCCGCACAGGTAAAGGGAGCTTTCTTT. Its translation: CSVNSAQVKGAFF.

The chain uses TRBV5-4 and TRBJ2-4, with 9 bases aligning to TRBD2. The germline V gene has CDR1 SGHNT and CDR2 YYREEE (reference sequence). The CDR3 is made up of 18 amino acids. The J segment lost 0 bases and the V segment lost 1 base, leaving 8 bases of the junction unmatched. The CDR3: CASSLSLAGSLAKNIQYF. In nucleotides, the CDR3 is TGTGCCAGCAGCTTGTCCCTAGCGGGGAGCCTAGCCAAAAACATTCAGTACTTC. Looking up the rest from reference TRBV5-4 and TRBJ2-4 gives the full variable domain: ETGVTQSPTHLIKTRGQQVTLRCSSQSGHNTVSWYQQALGQGPQFIFQYYREEENGRGNFPPRFSGLQFPNYSSELNVNALELDDSALYLCASSLSLAGSLAKNIQYFGAGTRLSVL.

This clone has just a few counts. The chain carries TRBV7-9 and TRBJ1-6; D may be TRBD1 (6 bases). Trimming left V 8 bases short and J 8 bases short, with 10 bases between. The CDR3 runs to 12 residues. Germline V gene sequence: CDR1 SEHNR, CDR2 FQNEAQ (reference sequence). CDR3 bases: TGTGCCAGCCGGGACACCGATTCACCCCTCCACTTT. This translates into CASRDTDSPLHF. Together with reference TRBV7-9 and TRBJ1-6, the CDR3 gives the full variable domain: DTGVSQNPRHKITKRGQNVTFRCDPISEHNRLYWYRQTLGQGPEFLTYFQNEAQLEKSRLLSDRFSAERPKGSFSTLEIQRTEQGDSAMYLCASRDTDSPLHFGNGTRLTVT.

CDR3 nucleotides: TGTGCCAGCAGCTTGGGGGTGGGACAGGGGAGCGATACGCAGTATTTT. Its translation is CASSLGVGQGSDTQYF. J is TRBJ2-3 and V is TRBV5-5, with 10 bases fitting TRBD1. Per the germline V gene, CDR1 is SGHKS and CDR2 is YYEKEE (reference sequence). The CDR3 sequence is 16 residues long. With V trimmed by 0 bases and J by 6 bases, 7 bases remained unmatched.

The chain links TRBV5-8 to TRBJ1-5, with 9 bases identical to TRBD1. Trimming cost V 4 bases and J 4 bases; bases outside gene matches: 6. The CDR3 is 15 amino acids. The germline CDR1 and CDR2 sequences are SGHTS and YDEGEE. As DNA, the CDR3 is TGTGCCAGCAGCACGGGACAGGGAGGAAATCAGCCCCAGCATTTT. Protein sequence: CASSTGQGGNQPQHF.

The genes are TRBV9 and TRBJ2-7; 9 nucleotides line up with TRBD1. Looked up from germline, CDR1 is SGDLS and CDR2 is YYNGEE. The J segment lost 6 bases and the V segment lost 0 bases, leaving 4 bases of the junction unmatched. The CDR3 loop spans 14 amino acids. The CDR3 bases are TGTGCCAGCAGCGTAGGGGACAGGGTGGGCGAGCAGTACTTC. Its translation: CASSVGDRVGEQYF.

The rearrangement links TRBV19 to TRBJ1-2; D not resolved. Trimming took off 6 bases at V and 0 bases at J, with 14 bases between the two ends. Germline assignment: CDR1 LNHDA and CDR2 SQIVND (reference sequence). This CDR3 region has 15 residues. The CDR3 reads CASSRAQAANYGYTF. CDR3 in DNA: TGTGCCAGTAGCCGTGCACAAGCGGCTAACTATGGCTACACCTTC.

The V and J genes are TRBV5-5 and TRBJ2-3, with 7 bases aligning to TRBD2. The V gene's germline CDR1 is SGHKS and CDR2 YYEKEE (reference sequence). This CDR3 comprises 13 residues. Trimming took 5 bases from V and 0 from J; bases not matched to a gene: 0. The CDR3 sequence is CASRGLSTDTQYF. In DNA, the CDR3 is TGTGCCAGCAGGGGACTAAGCACAGATACGCAGTATTTT.

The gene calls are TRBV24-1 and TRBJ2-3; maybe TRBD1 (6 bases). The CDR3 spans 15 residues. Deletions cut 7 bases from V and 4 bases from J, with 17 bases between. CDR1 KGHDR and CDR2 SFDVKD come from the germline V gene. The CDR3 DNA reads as TGTGCCACCAGGGGGGCTGAGATAGGTGCAGATACGCAGTATTTT. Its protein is CATRGAEIGADTQYF.

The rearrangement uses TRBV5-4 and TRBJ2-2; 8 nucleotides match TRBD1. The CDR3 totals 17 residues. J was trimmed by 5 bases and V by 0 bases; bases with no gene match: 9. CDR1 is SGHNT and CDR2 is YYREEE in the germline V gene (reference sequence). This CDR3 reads CASSLAGQGASTGELFF. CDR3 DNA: TGTGCCAGCAGCTTGGCCGGGCAGGGGGCTAGTACCGGGGAGCTGTTTTTT. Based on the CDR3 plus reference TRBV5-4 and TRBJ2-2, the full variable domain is ETGVTQSPTHLIKTRGQQVTLRCSSQSGHNTVSWYQQALGQGPQFIFQYYREEENGRGNFPPRFSGLQFPNYSSELNVNALELDDSALYLCASSLAGQGASTGELFFGEGSRLTVL.

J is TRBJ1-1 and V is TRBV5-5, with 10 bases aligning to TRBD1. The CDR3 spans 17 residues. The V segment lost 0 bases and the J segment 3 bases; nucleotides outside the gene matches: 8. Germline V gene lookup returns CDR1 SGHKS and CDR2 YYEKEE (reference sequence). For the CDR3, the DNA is TGTGCCAGCAGCTTGGCCGGGACAGGGGTTTTTGACACTGAAGCTTTCTTT. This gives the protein CASSLAGTGVFDTEAFF.

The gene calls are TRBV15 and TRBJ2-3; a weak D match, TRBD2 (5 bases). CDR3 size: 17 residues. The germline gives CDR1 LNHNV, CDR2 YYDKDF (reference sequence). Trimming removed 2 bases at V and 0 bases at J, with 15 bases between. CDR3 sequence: CATSRSPKTRSTDTQYF. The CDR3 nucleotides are TGTGCCACCAGCAGATCCCCAAAAACTAGAAGCACAGATACGCAGTATTTT.